In this sample, the clone carrying this TCR beta chain turned up a few times. What it binds is unknown. The data belong to a study of T-cell reconstitution after alpha-beta-depleted transplantation in children. Study-level results: Most T-cell counts and diversity one year after the transplant came from T cells that were newly produced. Reports say that about two months after transplant, the alpha-beta T cells came out of several hundred graft clones that had expanded. There were some patients whose high TCRbeta diversity at day 60 came from surviving recipient T cells and thymic progenitors.

CDR3 length: 15 residues. Per the germline V gene, CDR1 is SGHKS and CDR2 is YYEKEE (reference sequence). V lost 0 bases and J 2 bases, leaving 12 bases between the germline ends. As it was prepared, the TCRbeta library received unique molecular identifiers. MiXCR, run by TCRdb on the PCR reads, gives a single entry per CDR3 protein. This table has roughly 570,000 distinct CDR3 sequences, about a quarter appearing once. This material consisted of PBMCs, taken before TCRalphabeta/CD19-depleted stem cell transplant. This clonotype was obtained from a boy under three years old with Wiskott-Aldrich syndrome, due to receive a stem cell transplant. V usage is TRBV5-5 and J usage is TRBJ2-7; weak D call: TRBD2 (5 bases). CDR3 in DNA: TGTGCCAGCAGCTTGGCCGCATCGAGGGCCTACGAGCAGTACTTC. This encodes CASSLAASRAYEQYF.